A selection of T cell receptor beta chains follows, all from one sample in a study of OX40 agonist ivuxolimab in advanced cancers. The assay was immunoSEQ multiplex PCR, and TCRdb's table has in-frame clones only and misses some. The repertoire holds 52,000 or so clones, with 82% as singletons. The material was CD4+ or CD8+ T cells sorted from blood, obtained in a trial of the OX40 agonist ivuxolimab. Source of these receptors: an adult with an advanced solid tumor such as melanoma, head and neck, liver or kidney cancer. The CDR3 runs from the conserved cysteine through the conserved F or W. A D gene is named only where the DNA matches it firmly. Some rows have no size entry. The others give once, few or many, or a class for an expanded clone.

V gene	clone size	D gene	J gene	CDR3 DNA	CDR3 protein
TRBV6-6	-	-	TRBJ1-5	TGTGCCAGCAGTTACCCCCAGGGTGACAATCAGCCCCAGCATTTT	CASSYPQGDNQPQHF
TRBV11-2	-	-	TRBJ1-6	TGTGCCAGCAGCTCGCTTGGGGGGTCGACAGGACCTGATTCACCCCTCCACTTT	CASSSLGGSTGPDSPLHF
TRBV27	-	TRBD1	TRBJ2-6	TGTGCCAGCAGTTTAGGGACAGGGGGCGCTGGGGCCAACGTCCTGACTTTC	CASSLGTGGAGANVLTF
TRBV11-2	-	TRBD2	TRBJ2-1	TGTGCCAGCAGCTTGAGCGGGGGGGCGAATGAGCAGTTCTTC	CASSLSGGANEQFF
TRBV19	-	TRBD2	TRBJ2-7	TGTGCCACGGGGACTAGCGGTTCCAAAGGTCAGCAGTACTTC	CATGTSGSKGQQYF
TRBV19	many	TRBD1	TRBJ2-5	TGTGCCAGTAGTCGACAGGGGGCGGTAGAAGAGACCCAGTACTTC	CASSRQGAVEETQYF
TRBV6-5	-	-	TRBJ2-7	TGTGCCAGCACTGGCAGAAGGCCCTACGAGCAGTACTTC	CASTGRRPYEQYF
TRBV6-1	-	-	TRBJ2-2	TGTGCCAGCAGTCCGGGACTGTCGAACACCGGGGAGCTGTTTTTT	CASSPGLSNTGELFF
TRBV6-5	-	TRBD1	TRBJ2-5	TGTGCCACCCGGCGGGACAGGGGTAGAGAGACCCAGTACTTC	CATRRDRGRETQYF
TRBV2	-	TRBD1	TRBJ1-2	TGTGCCAGCAGGGACAGGGGGCTTTTTGGCTACACCTTC	CASRDRGLFGYTF
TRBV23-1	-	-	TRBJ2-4	TGCGCCAGCGCCGGTGGAGGACTACCTATAGCCAAAAACATTCAGTACTTC	CASAGGGLPIAKNIQYF
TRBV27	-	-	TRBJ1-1	TGTGCCAGCAGCTTACCATTCACCCCGAACACTGAAGCTTTCTTT	CASSLPFTPNTEAFF
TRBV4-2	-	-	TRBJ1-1	TGTGCCAGCAGCTTGCGGCCTGGGACACCACCTACTGAAGCTTTCTTT	CASSLRPGTPPTEAFF
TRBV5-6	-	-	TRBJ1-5	TGTGCCAGCAGCTTGGGGCCAGCGAATAGCAATCAGCCCCAGCATTTT	CASSLGPANSNQPQHF
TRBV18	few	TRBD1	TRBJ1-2	TGTGCCAGCTCACCGGGGGACAGTAGTTTCTATGGCTACACCTTC	CASSPGDSSFYGYTF
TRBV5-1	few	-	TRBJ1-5	TGCGCCAGCAGCTTGACATCATCAGGGAGCAATCAGCCCCAGCATTTT	CASSLTSSGSNQPQHF
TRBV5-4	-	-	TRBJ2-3	TGTGCCAGCAGCTTGTTCCTCGACCAGAGCACAGATACGCAGTATTTT	CASSLFLDQSTDTQYF
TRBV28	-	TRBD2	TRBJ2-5	TGTGCCAGCAGCCCTGGACTAGCGTTTACCCAAGAGACCCAGTACTTC	CASSPGLAFTQETQYF
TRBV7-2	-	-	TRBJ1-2	TGTGCCAGCAGCGAATCGACAGGTTCTCCGTATGGCTACACCTTC	CASSESTGSPYGYTF
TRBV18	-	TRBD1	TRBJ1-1	TGTGCCAGCTCACCACTTGTAGTGGACAGGGGGGGGACTGAAGCTTTCTTT	CASSPLVVDRGGTEAFF
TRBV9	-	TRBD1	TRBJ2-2	TGTGCCAGCAGCGTCGAGACAGGGCTCACCGGGGAGCTGTTTTTT	CASSVETGLTGELFF
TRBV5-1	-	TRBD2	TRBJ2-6	TGCGCCAGCAGCTCCCGAGGCGGGAGGGGTGGGGCCAACGTCCTGACTTTC	CASSSRGGRGGANVLTF